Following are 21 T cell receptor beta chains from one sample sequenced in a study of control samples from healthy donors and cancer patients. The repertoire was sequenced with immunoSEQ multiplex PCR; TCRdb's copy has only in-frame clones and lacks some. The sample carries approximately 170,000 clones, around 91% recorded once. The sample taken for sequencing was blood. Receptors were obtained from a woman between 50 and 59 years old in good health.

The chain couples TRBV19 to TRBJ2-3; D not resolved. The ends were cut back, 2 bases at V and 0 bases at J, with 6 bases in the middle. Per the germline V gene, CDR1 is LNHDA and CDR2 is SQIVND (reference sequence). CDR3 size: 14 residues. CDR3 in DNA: TGTGCCAGTAGTATATCTGTGAGCACAGATACGCAGTATTTT. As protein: CASSISVSTDTQYF.

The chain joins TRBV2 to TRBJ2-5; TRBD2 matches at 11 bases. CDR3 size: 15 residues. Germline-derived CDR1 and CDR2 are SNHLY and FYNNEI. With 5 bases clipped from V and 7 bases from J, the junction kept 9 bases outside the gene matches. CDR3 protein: CASSSISGRVGTQYF. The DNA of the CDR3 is TGTGCCAGCAGTTCGATTAGCGGGAGGGTGGGGACCCAGTACTTC.

The CDR3 region is CASSSRDGFYGYTF. DNA of the CDR3: TGTGCCAGCAGCAGCCGGGACGGATTCTATGGCTACACCTTC. J is TRBJ1-2 and V is TRBV7-9, with D maybe TRBD1 (5 bases). V was shortened by 5 bases and J by 4 bases, with 14 bases between the two germline ends. Germline V gene sequence: CDR1 SEHNR, CDR2 FQNEAQ (reference sequence). The CDR3 runs 14 residues.

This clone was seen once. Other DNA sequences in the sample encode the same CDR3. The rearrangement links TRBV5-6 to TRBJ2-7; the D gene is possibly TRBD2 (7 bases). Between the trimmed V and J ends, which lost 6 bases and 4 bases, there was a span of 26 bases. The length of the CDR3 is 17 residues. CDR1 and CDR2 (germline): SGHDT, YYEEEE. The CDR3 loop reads CASNRGGRGTSSYEQYF. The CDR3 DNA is TGTGCCAGCAACCGTGGGGGGCGGGGGACGTCGAGTTACGAGCAGTACTTC.

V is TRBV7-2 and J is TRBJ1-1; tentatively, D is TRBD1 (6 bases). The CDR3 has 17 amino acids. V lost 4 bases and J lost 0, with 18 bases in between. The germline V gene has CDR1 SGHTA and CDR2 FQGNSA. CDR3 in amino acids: CASSSWGAANMNTEAFF. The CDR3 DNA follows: TGTGCCAGCAGCTCCTGGGGGGCGGCAAATATGAACACTGAAGCTTTCTTT.

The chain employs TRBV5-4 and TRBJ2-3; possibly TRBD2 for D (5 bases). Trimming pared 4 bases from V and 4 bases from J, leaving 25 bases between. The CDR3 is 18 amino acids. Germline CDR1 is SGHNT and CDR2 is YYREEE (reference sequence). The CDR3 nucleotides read TGTGCCAGCAGCCACTTGGGTTATGACGGCTCGAGGGCAGATACGCAGTATTTT. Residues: CASSHLGYDGSRADTQYF.

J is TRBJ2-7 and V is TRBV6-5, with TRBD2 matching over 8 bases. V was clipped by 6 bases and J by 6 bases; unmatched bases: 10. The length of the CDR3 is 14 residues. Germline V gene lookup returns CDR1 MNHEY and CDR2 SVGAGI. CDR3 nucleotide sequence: TGTGCCAGCAGAGCCCCCCGGGAGGGATTCGAGCAGTACTTC. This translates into CASRAPREGFEQYF.

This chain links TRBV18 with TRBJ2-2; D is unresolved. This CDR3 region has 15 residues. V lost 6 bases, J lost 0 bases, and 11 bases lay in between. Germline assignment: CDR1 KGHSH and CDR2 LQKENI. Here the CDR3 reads CASSPRAANTGELFF. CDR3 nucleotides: TGTGCCAGCTCTCCTAGGGCAGCGAACACCGGGGAGCTGTTTTTT.

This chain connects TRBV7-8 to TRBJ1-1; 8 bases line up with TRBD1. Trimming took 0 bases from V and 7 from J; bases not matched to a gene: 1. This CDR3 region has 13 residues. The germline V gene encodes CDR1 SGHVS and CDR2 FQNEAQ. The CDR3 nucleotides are TGTGCCAGCAGCTTAGCCGGGACAGGTGAAGCTTTCTTT. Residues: CASSLAGTGEAFF.

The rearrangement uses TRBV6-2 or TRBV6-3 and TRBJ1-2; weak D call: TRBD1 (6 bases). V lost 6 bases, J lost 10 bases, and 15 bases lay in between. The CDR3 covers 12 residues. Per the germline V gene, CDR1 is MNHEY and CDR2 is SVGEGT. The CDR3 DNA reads TGTGCCAGCAGCGTATCGGGACACTTCTACACCTTC. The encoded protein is CASSVSGHFYTF.

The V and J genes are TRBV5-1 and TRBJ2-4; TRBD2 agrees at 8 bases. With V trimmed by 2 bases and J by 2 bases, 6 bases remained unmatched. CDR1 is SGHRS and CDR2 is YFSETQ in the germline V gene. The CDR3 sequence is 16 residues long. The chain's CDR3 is CASSFGPSGPKNIQYF. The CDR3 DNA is TGCGCCAGCAGCTTCGGGCCTAGCGGGCCCAAAAACATTCAGTACTTC.

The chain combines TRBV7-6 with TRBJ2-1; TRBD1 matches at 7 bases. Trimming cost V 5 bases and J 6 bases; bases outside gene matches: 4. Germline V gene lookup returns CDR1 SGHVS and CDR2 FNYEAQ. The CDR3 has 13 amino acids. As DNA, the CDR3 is TGTGCCAGCAGCACAGGGGAAGGCAATGAGCAGTTCTTC. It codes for CASSTGEGNEQFF. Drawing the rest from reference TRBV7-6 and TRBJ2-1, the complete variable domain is GAGVSQSPRYKVTKRGQDVALRCDPISGHVSLYWYRQALGQGPEFLTYFNYEAQQDKSGLPNDRFSAERPEGSISTLTIQRTEQRDSAMYRCASSTGEGNEQFFGPGTRLTVL.

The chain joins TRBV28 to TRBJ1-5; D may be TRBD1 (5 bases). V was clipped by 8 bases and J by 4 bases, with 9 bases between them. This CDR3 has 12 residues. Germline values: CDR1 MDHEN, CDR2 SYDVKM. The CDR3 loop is CASFEGNQPQHF. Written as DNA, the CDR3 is TGTGCCAGCTTCGAGGGGAATCAGCCCCAGCATTTT.

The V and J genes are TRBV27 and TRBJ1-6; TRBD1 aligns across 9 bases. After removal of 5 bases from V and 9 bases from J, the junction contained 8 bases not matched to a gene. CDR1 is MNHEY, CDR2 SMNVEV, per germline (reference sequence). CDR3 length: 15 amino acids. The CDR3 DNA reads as TGTGCCAGCAGTAAATATACAGGGGGCGGTTCACCCCTCCACTTT. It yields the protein CASSKYTGGGSPLHF.

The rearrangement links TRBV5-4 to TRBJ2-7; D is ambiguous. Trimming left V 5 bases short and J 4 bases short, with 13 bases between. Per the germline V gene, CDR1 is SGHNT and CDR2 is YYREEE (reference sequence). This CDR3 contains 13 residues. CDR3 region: CASSRSPNYEQYF. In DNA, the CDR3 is TGTGCCAGCAGTCGTAGCCCTAATTACGAGCAGTACTTC.

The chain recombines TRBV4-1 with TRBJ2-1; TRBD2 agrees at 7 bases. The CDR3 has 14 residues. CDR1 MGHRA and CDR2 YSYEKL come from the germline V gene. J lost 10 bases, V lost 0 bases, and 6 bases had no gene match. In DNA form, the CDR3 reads TGCGCCAGCAGCCAAGAGACTAGCTTTCCCGAGCAGTTCTTC. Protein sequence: CASSQETSFPEQFF.

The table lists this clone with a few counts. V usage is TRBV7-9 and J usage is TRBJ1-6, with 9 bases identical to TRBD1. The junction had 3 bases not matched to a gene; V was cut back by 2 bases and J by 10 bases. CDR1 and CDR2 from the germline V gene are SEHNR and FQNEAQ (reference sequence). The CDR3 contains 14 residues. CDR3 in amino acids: CASSLTGGDSPLHF. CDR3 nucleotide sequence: TGTGCCAGCAGCTTAACAGGGGGCGACTCACCCCTCCACTTT.

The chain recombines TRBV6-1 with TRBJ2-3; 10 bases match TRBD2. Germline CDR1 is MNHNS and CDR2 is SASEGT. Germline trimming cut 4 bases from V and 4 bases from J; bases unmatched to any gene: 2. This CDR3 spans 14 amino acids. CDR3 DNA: TGTGCCAGCAGTGGAGCGGGAGGGCCAGATACGCAGTATTTT. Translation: CASSGAGGPDTQYF.

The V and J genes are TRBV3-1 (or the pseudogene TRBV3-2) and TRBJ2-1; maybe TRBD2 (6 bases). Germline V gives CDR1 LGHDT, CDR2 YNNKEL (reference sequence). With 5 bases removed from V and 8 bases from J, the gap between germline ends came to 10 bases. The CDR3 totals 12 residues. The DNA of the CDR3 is TGTGCCAGCAGCTCCTGGAGGGATGAGCAGTTCTTC. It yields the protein CASSSWRDEQFF.

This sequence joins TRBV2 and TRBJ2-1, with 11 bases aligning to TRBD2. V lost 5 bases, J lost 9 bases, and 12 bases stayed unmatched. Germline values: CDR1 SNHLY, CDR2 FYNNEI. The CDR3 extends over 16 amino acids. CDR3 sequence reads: CASSPERLAGTSEQFF. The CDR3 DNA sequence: TGTGCCAGCAGTCCAGAACGACTAGCGGGAACGAGTGAGCAGTTCTTC. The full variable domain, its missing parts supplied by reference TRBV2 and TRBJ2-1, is EPEVTQTPSHQVTQMGQEVILRCVPISNHLYFYWYRQILGQKVEFLVSFYNNEISEKSEIFDDQFSVERPDGSNFTLKIRSTKLEDSAMYFCASSPERLAGTSEQFFGPGTRLTVL.

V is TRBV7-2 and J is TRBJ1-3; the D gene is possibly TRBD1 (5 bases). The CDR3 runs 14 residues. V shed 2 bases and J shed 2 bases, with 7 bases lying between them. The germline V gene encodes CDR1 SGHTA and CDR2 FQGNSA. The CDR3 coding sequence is TGTGCCAGCAGCTTAACCAGGGCTGGAAACACCATATATTTT. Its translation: CASSLTRAGNTIYF.